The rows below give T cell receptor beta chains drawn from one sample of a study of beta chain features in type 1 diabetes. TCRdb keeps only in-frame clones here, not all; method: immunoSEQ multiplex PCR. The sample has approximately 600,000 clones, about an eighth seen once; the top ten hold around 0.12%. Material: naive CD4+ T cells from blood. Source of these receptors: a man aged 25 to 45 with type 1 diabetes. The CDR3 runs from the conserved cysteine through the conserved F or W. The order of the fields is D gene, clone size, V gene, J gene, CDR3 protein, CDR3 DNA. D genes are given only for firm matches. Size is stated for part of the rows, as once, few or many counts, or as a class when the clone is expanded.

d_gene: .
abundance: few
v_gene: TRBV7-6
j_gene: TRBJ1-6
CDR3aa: CASSLEWGAASPLHF
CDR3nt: TGTGCCAGCAGCTTAGAGTGGGGGGCAGCTTCACCCCTCCACTTT

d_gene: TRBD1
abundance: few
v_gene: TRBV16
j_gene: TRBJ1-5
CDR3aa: CASSQSRTGYQPQHF
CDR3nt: TGTGCCAGCAGCCAATCGAGGACAGGGTATCAGCCCCAGCATTTT

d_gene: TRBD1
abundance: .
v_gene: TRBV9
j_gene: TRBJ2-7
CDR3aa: CASSEGTGPFGEQYF
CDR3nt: TGTGCCAGCAGCGAGGGGACAGGGCCCTTTGGAGAGCAGTACTTC

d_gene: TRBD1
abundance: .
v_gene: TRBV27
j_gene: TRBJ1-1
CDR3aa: CASSWRMDRESTEAFF
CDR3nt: TGTGCCAGCAGTTGGCGTATGGACAGGGAAAGCACTGAAGCTTTCTTT

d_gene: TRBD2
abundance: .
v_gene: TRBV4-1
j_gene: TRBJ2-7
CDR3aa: CASSPIAGARYEQYF
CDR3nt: TGCGCCAGCAGCCCAATAGCGGGGGCTCGATACGAGCAGTACTTC

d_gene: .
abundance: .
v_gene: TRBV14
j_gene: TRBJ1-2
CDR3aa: CASSQDDGTARGGYTF
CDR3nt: TGTGCCAGCAGCCAAGACGATGGGACGGCCCGGGGCGGCTACACCTTC

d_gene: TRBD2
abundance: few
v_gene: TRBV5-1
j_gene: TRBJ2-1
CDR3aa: CASSLTSGGPNEQFF
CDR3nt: TGCGCCAGCAGCCTGACTAGCGGGGGGCCTAATGAGCAGTTCTTC

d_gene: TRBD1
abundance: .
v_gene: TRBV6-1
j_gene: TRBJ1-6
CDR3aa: CASDNRGLDSPLHF
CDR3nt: TGTGCCAGCGACAACAGGGGACTAGATTCACCCCTCCACTTT

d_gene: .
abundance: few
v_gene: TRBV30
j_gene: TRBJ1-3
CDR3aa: CAGRTDGNTIYF
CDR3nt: TGTGCCGGGCGGACAGATGGAAACACCATATATTTT

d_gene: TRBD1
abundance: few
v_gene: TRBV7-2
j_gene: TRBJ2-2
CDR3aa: CASSQEGAANTGELFF
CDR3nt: TGTGCCAGCAGCCAAGAGGGGGCGGCGAACACCGGGGAGCTGTTTTTT

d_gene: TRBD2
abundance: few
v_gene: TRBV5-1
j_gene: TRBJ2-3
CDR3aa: CASSFSGLAGATTDTQYF
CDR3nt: TGCGCCAGCAGCTTTAGTGGACTAGCGGGGGCCACCACAGATACGCAGTATTTT

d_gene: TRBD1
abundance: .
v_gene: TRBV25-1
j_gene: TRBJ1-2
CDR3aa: CASSEWQGDGYTF
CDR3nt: TGTGCCAGCAGTGAATGGCAGGGGGATGGCTACACCTTC

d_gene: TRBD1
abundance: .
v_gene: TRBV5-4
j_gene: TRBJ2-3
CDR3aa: CASSQGGDRGTDTQYF
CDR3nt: TGTGCCAGCAGTCAAGGCGGGGACAGGGGGACAGATACGCAGTATTTT

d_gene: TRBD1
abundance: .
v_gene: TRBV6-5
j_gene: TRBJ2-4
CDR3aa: CASSYEPGQGTIIQYF
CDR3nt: TGTGCCAGCAGTTACGAACCGGGACAGGGGACTATCATTCAGTACTTC

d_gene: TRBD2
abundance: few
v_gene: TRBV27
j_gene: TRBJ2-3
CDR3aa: CASSLQAGGLDTQYF
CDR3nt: TGTGCCAGCAGTTTACAAGCGGGGGGGCTAGATACGCAGTATTTT

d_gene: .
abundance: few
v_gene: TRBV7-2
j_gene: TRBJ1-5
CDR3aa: CASSLGPAAEPQHF
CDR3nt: TGTGCCAGCAGCTTAGGTCCCGCCGCGGAGCCCCAGCATTTT

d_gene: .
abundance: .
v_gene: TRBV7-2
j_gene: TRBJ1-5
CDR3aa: CASRENNQPQHF
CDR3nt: TGTGCCAGCCGGGAAAACAATCAGCCCCAGCATTTT

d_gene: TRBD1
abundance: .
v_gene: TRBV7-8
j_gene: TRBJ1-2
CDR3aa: CASGQERYGYTF
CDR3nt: TGTGCCAGCGGACAGGAACGCTATGGCTACACCTTC

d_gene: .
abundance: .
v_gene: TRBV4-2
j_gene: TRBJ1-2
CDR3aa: CASSQEGRDSRSYTF
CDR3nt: TGTGCCAGCAGCCAAGAAGGAAGGGACTCTCGTAGCTACACCTTC

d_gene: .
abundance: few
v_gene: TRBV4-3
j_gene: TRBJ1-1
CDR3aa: CASSQEKGGTEAFF
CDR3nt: TGCGCCAGCAGCCAAGAAAAGGGGGGTACTGAAGCTTTCTTT

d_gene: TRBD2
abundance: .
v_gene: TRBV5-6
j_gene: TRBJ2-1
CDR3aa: CASSPLGTSEYNEQFF
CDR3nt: TGTGCCAGCAGCCCTCTCGGGACTAGCGAGTACAATGAGCAGTTCTTC

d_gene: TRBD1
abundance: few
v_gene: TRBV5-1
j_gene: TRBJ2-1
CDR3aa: CASSLQGIEQFF
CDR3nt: TGCGCCAGCAGCTTACAGGGGATTGAGCAGTTCTTC

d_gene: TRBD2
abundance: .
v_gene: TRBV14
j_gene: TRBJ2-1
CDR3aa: CASSPQLAGGPPSYNEQFF
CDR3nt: TGTGCCAGCAGCCCACAACTAGCGGGGGGGCCTCCTTCCTACAATGAGCAGTTCTTC

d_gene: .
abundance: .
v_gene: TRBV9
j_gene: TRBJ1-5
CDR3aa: CASSVLLSEKGNQPQHF
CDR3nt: TGTGCCAGCAGCGTCCTCCTCTCAGAGAAGGGGAATCAGCCCCAGCATTTT

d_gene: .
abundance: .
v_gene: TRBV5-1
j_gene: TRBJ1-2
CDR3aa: CASTTQPGSSGYTF
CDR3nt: TGCGCCAGCACGACCCAACCAGGGAGCTCTGGCTACACCTTC

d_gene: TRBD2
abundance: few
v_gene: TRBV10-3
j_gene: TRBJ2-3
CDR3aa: CATKTSGGTTDTQYF
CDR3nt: TGTGCCACCAAGACTAGCGGGGGGACCACAGATACGCAGTATTTT

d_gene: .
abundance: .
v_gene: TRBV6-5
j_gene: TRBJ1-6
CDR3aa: CASRLIQGGNSPLHF
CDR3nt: TGTGCCAGCAGGTTAATACAGGGTGGTAATTCACCCCTCCACTTT

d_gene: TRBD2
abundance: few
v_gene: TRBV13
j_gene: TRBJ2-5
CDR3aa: CASSRLAAETQYF
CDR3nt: TGTGCCAGCAGCCGACTAGCGGCGGAGACCCAGTACTTC

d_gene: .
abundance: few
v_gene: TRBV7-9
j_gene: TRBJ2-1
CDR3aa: CASSRSSPEQFF
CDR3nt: TGTGCCAGCAGTCGAAGCAGTCCTGAGCAGTTCTTC

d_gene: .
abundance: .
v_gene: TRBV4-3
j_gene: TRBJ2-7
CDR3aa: CASSQVVHSNEQYF
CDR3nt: TGCGCCAGCAGCCAAGTGGTCCACTCGAACGAGCAGTACTTC

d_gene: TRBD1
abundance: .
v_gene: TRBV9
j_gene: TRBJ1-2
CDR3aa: CASSPTAGGQSYGYTF
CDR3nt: TGTGCCAGCAGCCCCACCGCCGGGGGACAGTCCTATGGCTACACCTTC

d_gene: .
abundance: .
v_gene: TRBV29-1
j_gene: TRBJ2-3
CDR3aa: CSVAIRESDTQYF
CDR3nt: TGCAGCGTAGCTATTAGGGAGTCAGATACGCAGTATTTT

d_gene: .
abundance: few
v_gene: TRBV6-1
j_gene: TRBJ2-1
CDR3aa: CASSGSFGEQFF
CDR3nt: TGTGCCAGCAGTGGGTCCTTTGGAGAGCAGTTCTTC

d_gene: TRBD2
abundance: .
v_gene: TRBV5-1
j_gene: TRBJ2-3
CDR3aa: CASSLVNGGDTDTQYF
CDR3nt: TGCGCCAGCAGCTTGGTGAACGGGGGGGACACAGATACGCAGTATTTT

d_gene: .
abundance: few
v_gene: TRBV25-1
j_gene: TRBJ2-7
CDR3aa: CASTAPTLRGRYEQYF
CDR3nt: TGTGCCAGCACCGCACCCACCTTACGGGGGCGGTACGAGCAGTACTTC

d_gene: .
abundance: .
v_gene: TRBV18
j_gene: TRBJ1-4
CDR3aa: CASSHGTANSNEKLFF
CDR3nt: TGTGCCAGCTCACATGGGACCGCCAACTCTAATGAAAAACTGTTTTTT

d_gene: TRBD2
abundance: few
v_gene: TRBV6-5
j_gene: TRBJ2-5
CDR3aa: CASSSLTSGQETQYF
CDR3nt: TGTGCCAGCAGCTCTCTCACTAGCGGCCAAGAGACCCAGTACTTC

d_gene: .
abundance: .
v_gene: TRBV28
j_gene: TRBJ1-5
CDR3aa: CASSPPGKGQPQHF
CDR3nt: TGTGCCAGCAGTCCCCCAGGGAAGGGTCAGCCCCAGCATTTT

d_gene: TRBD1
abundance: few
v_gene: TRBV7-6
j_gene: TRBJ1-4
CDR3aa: CASSLAQGAVEKLFF
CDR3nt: TGTGCCAGCAGCTTGGCACAGGGGGCGGTTGAAAAACTGTTTTTT

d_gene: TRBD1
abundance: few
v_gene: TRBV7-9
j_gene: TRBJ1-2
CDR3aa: CASRTGTGGGYTF
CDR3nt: TGTGCCAGCAGGACCGGGACAGGGGGCGGCTACACCTTC

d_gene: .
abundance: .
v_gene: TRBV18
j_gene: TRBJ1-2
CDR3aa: CASSISGGTGNYGYTF
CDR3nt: TGTGCCAGCTCGATATCCGGGGGCACTGGTAACTATGGCTACACCTTC

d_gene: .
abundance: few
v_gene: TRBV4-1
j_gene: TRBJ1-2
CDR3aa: CASSQRTPNYGYTF
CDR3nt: TGCGCCAGCAGCCAGAGGACACCTAACTATGGCTACACCTTC

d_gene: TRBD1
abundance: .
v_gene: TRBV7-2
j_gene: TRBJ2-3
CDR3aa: CASSSEQGTRTDTQYF
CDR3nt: TGTGCCAGCAGCTCAGAACAGGGGACCAGAACAGATACGCAGTATTTT

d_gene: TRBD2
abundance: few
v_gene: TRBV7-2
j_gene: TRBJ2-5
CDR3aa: CASSLEPGLAGDQETQYF
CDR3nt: TGTGCCAGCAGCTTGGAGCCGGGACTAGCGGGGGACCAAGAGACCCAGTACTTC

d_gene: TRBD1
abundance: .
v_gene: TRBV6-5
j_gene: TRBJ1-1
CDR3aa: CASSADRGLTEAFF
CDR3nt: TGTGCCAGCAGTGCGGACAGGGGGCTTACTGAAGCTTTCTTT